Listed below are T cell receptor beta chains from one sample, sequenced in a study of blood T cell repertoires in COVID-19. The protocol was immunoSEQ multiplex PCR, while the TCRdb copy is restricted to in-frame clones and leaves out a portion. The table lists 140,000 to 150,000 clones, around 90% of them singletons. The material sequenced was peripheral blood. The receptors here all came from a woman between 50 and 59 years old with acute or convalescent COVID-19. Both conserved end residues are part of each CDR3. A D gene is named only where the DNA matches it firmly. For some rows the clone size is stated as once, few or many, or as a class when expanded; others skip it.

CDR3aa,CDR3nt,j_gene,d_gene,abundance,v_gene
CASSDRAMNTEAFF,TGTGCCAGCAGTGACAGGGCCATGAACACTGAAGCTTTCTTT,TRBJ1-1,TRBD1,-,TRBV6-2/TRBV6-3
CASSPGQTINYGYTF,TGCGCCAGCAGCCCCGGACAAACGATTAACTATGGCTACACCTTC,TRBJ1-2,-,once,TRBV4-1
CASSQTGGNEKLFF,TGTGCCAGCAGTCAGACAGGGGGGAATGAAAAACTGTTTTTT,TRBJ1-4,TRBD1,-,TRBV3-1/TRBV3-2
CAIGQGDMNTEAFF,TGTGCCATTGGACAGGGAGATATGAACACTGAAGCTTTCTTT,TRBJ1-1,TRBD1,-,TRBV10-3
CASGRAGSYEQYF,TGTGCCTCGGGACGAGCGGGCTCCTACGAGCAGTACTTC,TRBJ2-7,-,-,TRBV28
CASSARTGGATDTQYF,TGTGCCAGCAGCGCCAGGACAGGGGGCGCGACAGATACGCAGTATTTT,TRBJ2-3,TRBD1,-,TRBV9
CAITGYENYGYTF,TGTGCCATAACAGGATATGAAAACTATGGCTACACCTTC,TRBJ1-2,-,-,TRBV28
CASSDAGGGYTF,TGTGCCAGCAGTGACGCGGGGGGTGGCTACACCTTC,TRBJ1-2,-,-,TRBV2
CASSYYRSQPQHF,TGTGCCAGCAGTTATTACAGGAGTCAGCCCCAGCATTTT,TRBJ1-5,-,once,TRBV6-5
CASSYRQGAGEQYF,TGTGCCAGCAGCTACCGACAGGGGGCAGGCGAGCAGTACTTC,TRBJ2-7,TRBD1,-,TRBV5-5
CATSREIAGRGNSPLHF,TGTGCCACCAGCAGAGAGATAGCGGGCAGGGGAAATTCACCCCTCCACTTT,TRBJ1-6,-,-,TRBV15
CASSPRTAGQPQHF,TGTGCCAGCAGTCCCCGTACCGCAGGTCAGCCCCAGCATTTT,TRBJ1-5,-,-,TRBV27
CAWKPGARTEAFF,TGTGCCTGGAAACCAGGGGCTAGAACTGAAGCTTTCTTT,TRBJ1-1,-,once,TRBV30
CASSAPGQGSGANVLTF,TGTGCCAGCAGCGCTCCGGGACAGGGCTCTGGGGCCAACGTCCTGACTTTC,TRBJ2-6,-,-,TRBV21-1
CASSLGQGKPQHF,TGTGCCAGCAGCTTGGGGCAGGGTAAGCCCCAGCATTTT,TRBJ1-5,-,-,TRBV11-2
CASSDSQLNEKLFF,TGTGCCAGCAGTGATTCACAGCTTAATGAAAAACTGTTTTTT,TRBJ1-4,-,-,TRBV6-1
CASSVQPGYEAFF,TGTGCCAGCAGCGTACAACCAGGGTACGAAGCTTTCTTT,TRBJ1-1,-,once,TRBV9
CASSLTVAAGNTIYF,TGTGCCAGCAGCTTAACTGTAGCAGCTGGAAACACCATATATTTT,TRBJ1-3,-,once,TRBV7-2
CSVPKGEKLFF,TGCAGCGTACCGAAGGGGGAAAAACTGTTTTTT,TRBJ1-4,-,-,TRBV29-1
CASRRQPVNTEAFF,TGTGCCAGCAGACGACAGCCGGTGAACACTGAAGCTTTCTTT,TRBJ1-1,-,-,TRBV2
CASSEGSGETEAFF,TGCGCCAGCAGTGAAGGGTCGGGGGAGACTGAAGCTTTCTTT,TRBJ1-1,-,once,TRBV10-2